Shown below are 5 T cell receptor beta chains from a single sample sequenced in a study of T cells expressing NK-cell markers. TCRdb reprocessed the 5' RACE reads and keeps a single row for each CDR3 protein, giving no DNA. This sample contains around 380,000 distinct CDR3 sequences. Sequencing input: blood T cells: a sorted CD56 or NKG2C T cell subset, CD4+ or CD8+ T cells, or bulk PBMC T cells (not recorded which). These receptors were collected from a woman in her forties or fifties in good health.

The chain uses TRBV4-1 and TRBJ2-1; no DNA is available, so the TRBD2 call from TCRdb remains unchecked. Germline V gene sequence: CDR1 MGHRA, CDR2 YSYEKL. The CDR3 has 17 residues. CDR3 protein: CASSQERTSGSHNEQFF.

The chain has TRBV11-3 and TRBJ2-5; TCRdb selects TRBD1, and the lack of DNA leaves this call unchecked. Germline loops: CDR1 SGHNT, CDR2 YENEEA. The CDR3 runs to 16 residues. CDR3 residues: CASSSDRGLLGETQYF.

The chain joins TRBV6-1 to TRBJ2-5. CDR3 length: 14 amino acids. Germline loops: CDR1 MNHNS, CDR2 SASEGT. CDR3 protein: CASSENRSSRTQYF.

CDR3 sequence reads: CASRATSGNYNEQFF. J is TRBJ2-1 and V is TRBV12-3 or TRBV12-4; TCRdb selects TRBD2, and the lack of DNA leaves this call unchecked. The length of the CDR3 is 15 residues.

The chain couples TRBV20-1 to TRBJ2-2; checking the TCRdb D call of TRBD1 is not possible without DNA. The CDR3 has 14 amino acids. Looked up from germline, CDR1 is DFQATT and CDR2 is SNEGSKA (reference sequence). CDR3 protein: CSAEPGAGTGELFF.